These 25 T cell receptor beta chains share one sample of origin, sequenced in a study of T cell changes during pregnancy in multiple sclerosis. Using immunoSEQ multiplex PCR, the repertoire was profiled, and TCRdb retains in-frame clones only, with some absent. Of roughly 72,000 clones in the sample, about 94% are singletons; the top ten hold roughly 0.13%. The sequences come from CD4+ T cells from peripheral blood mononuclear cells, collected after pregnancy. These receptor sequences come from a female donor with multiple sclerosis, enrolled in a pregnancy study.

Details on this clone: The junction does not match germline at one end; this may be a read error. The CDR3 DNA is TGTACCAGCAGCTTAGGGACAGGGACGGGTGGCTACACCTTC. It yields the protein CTSSLGTGTGGYTF. This chain links TRBV11-2 with TRBJ1-2, with 9 positions matching TRBD1. Per germline, CDR1 SGHAT and CDR2 FQNNGV. CDR3 length equals 14 residues.

As concerns this clone: This sample also contains other DNA sequences that code for the same CDR3. J is TRBJ1-5 and V is TRBV19; D is possibly TRBD1 (5 bases). The CDR3 contains 14 residues. In germline, CDR1 is LNHDA, CDR2 SQIVND (reference sequence). Trimming left V 5 bases short and J 1 base short, with 9 bases between. For the CDR3, the DNA is TGTGCCAGTAGTGTTCAGGGAAGCAATCAGCCCCAGCATTTT. Translating gives CASSVQGSNQPQHF.

The chain links TRBV20-1 to TRBJ2-7; D unresolved. The CDR3 spans 10 residues. The germline V gene encodes CDR1 DFQATT and CDR2 SNEGSKA (reference sequence). Trimming stripped 2 bases from V and 5 bases from J, with 4 bases between. The CDR3 spells CSARTNEQYF. CDR3 sequence (DNA): TGCAGTGCTAGAACTAACGAGCAGTACTTC.

The genes are TRBV5-6 and TRBJ2-7, with 9 bases lining up with TRBD1. V gave up 4 bases and J gave up 7 bases; unmatched junction bases: 12. The CDR3 is made up of 15 amino acids. Germline CDR1 and CDR2: SGHDT and YYEEEE. The CDR3 loop is CASSGPGTGSKEQYF. CDR3 sequence (DNA): TGTGCCAGCAGCGGCCCCGGGACAGGGTCGAAGGAGCAGTACTTC.

This chain connects TRBV4-3 to TRBJ2-1; TRBD2 agrees at 11 bases. The germline V gene encodes CDR1 LGHNA and CDR2 YSLEER. The V and J ends lost 1 base and 8 bases, in that order; junction bases with no gene match: 19. The CDR3 contains 20 residues. Here the CDR3 reads CASSQVSRLAGIGMWDEQFF. In DNA form, the CDR3 reads TGCGCCAGCAGCCAAGTATCGAGACTAGCGGGAATAGGGATGTGGGATGAGCAGTTCTTC.

J is TRBJ2-7 and V is TRBV6-1; a possible D gene is TRBD2 (5 bases). V lost 4 bases and J 0 bases, leaving 13 bases between the germline ends. The CDR3 loop spans 15 amino acids. Germline loops: CDR1 MNHNS, CDR2 SASEGT. DNA of the CDR3: TGTGCCAGCAGTGTGGAGACTAACCCCTCCTACGAGCAGTACTTC. It translates to CASSVETNPSYEQYF.

J is TRBJ2-7 and V is TRBV11-1; TRBD2 might be the D (5 bases). V lost 1 base and J 4 bases, leaving 11 bases between the germline ends. This CDR3 contains 14 residues. CDR1 and CDR2 from the germline V gene are SGHAT and FQDESV (reference sequence). The CDR3 nucleotides read TGTGCCAGCAGCTTAGGGACGGGCGGGTACGAGCAGTACTTC. Encoded protein: CASSLGTGGYEQYF.

The rearrangement links TRBV7-2 to TRBJ1-3; D not certain. The length of the CDR3 is 16 residues. CDR1 and CDR2 from the germline V gene are SGHTA and FQGNSA. Trimming removed 0 bases at V and 1 base at J, with 10 bases between. CDR3: CASSLAATESGNTIYF. In nucleotides, the CDR3 is TGTGCCAGCAGCTTAGCCGCCACAGAATCTGGAAACACCATATATTTT.

J is TRBJ2-1 and V is TRBV28; TRBD2 agrees at 11 bases. V trimming: 4 bases; J trimming: 7 bases; junction bases outside the gene matches: 6. CDR3 size: 15 residues. Germline assignment: CDR1 MDHEN and CDR2 SYDVKM. This CDR3 reads CASSSQTSGKNEQFF. The CDR3 DNA is TGTGCCAGCAGTTCTCAGACTAGCGGGAAAAATGAGCAGTTCTTC. The variable domain in full, completed from reference TRBV28 and TRBJ2-1, reads DVKVTQSSRYLVKRTGEKVFLECVQDMDHENMFWYRQDPGLGLRLIYFSYDVKMKEKGDIPEGYSVSREKKERFSLILESASTNQTSMYLCASSSQTSGKNEQFFGPGTRLTVL.

This chain joins TRBV10-3 and TRBJ2-7; TRBD2 matches at 7 bases. Germline assignment: CDR1 ENHRY and CDR2 SYGVKD. The V and J ends lost 3 bases and 6 bases, in that order; junction bases with no gene match: 5. The CDR3 sequence is 13 residues long. CDR3 sequence (DNA): TGTGCCATCAGTGACGGGAGGATGAGCGAGCAGTACTTC. Translated, it gives CAISDGRMSEQYF.

The genes are TRBV5-4 and TRBJ2-7; perhaps TRBD2 as D (5 bases). Germline V lookup: CDR1 SGHNT, CDR2 YYREEE (reference sequence). The CDR3 length is 14 residues. V dropped 4 bases and J dropped 5 bases, with 16 bases sitting between them. The CDR3 coding sequence is TGTGCCAGCAGCATAGACCTGGTGGGAGACGAGCAGTACTTC. Its protein product is CASSIDLVGDEQYF.

This chain joins TRBV2 and TRBJ1-2; D gene uncertain. V lost 4 bases to trimming and J lost 5 bases, with 11 bases between them. The CDR3 runs 13 residues. In germline, CDR1 is SNHLY, CDR2 FYNNEI. The CDR3 is CASSALSEYGYTF. The DNA of the CDR3 is TGTGCCAGCAGTGCTCTGTCCGAGTATGGCTACACCTTC. Based on the CDR3 plus reference TRBV2 and TRBJ1-2, the full variable domain is EPEVTQTPSHQVTQMGQEVILRCVPISNHLYFYWYRQILGQKVEFLVSFYNNEISEKSEIFDDQFSVERPDGSNFTLKIRSTKLEDSAMYFCASSALSEYGYTFGSGTRLTVV.

The V and J genes are TRBV4-3 and TRBJ2-3; 7 positions agree with TRBD2. The V gene end was trimmed by 0 bases and the J gene end by 5 bases; junction bases not matched to a gene: 14. Per germline, CDR1 LGHNA and CDR2 YSLEER. CDR3 length: 18 amino acids. This CDR3 is CASSQEPMGGSLGDTQYF. CDR3 nucleotides: TGCGCCAGCAGCCAAGAACCGATGGGCGGGAGTTTGGGAGATACGCAGTATTTT.

The count of this clone is one. Here the CDR3 reads CASSPPGQGHTGELFF. Written as DNA, the CDR3 is TGTGCCAGCTCCCCCCCGGGACAGGGTCACACCGGGGAGCTGTTTTTT. V usage is TRBV27 and J usage is TRBJ2-2, with 9 nucleotides matching TRBD1. CDR3 length equals 16 residues. The ends lost 8 bases at V and 3 bases at J; junction bases unmatched: 10. Germline assignment: CDR1 MNHEY and CDR2 SMNVEV (reference sequence).

The J gene is TRBJ2-7, the V gene TRBV28; TRBD2 agrees at 10 bases. The CDR3 is 17 amino acids. The V gene's germline CDR1 is MDHEN and CDR2 SYDVKM. With 1 base clipped from V and 1 base from J, the junction kept 7 bases outside the gene matches. In DNA form, the CDR3 reads TGTGCCAGCAGTTTATTCCGACTAGCGGGCGGATCCTACGAGCAGTACTTC. The encoded protein is CASSLFRLAGGSYEQYF.

The chain recombines TRBV28 with TRBJ1-5, with 7 bases fitting TRBD1. V gave up 6 bases and J gave up 4 bases; unmatched junction bases: 6. The CDR3 is 14 residues long. Germline assignment: CDR1 MDHEN and CDR2 SYDVKM. The CDR3 nucleotides are TGTGCCAGCAGGGGGACAGCAGATAATCAGCCCCAGCATTTT. Amino acid sequence: CASRGTADNQPQHF.

The chain employs TRBV10-1 and TRBJ1-6; D is unclear. Germline V gives CDR1 WNHNN, CDR2 SYGVQD (reference sequence). The germline V and J ends were trimmed by 10 bases and 0 bases, with 4 bases remaining between them. This CDR3 contains 12 residues. CDR3 amino acids: CANGSYNSPLHF. CDR3 bases: TGCGCCAACGGCTCCTATAATTCACCCCTCCACTTT.

The V call is TRBV7-8, the J call TRBJ2-3, with D maybe TRBD1 (6 bases). Between the trimmed V and J ends, which lost 1 base and 0 bases, there was a span of 20 bases. This CDR3 has 19 amino acids. Germline CDR1 is SGHVS and CDR2 is FQNEAQ. CDR3 sequence reads: CASSLGQGRRFSSTDTQYF. The DNA of the CDR3 is TGTGCCAGCAGCTTAGGGCAGGGGCGCCGATTCTCTAGCACAGATACGCAGTATTTT.

The V gene is TRBV6-1, the J gene TRBJ1-5; no firm D call. Germline assignment: CDR1 MNHNS and CDR2 SASEGT. With 4 bases removed from V and 2 bases from J, the gap between germline ends came to 18 bases. The CDR3 extends over 17 amino acids. DNA of the CDR3: TGTGCCAGCAGTGCGGCAGGTGCTTGGCCGGGCAATCAGCCCCAGCATTTT. It specifies CASSAAGAWPGNQPQHF.

The chain recombines TRBV28 with TRBJ1-5; 8 bases line up with TRBD1. The V segment lost 10 bases and the J segment 4 bases; nucleotides outside the gene matches: 12. The germline V gene encodes CDR1 MDHEN and CDR2 SYDVKM. This CDR3 contains 15 residues. This CDR3 reads CATSWTGWSNQPQHF. The CDR3 region has the DNA TGTGCCACCTCTTGGACAGGGTGGTCGAATCAGCCCCAGCATTTT.

V usage is TRBV19 and J usage is TRBJ2-7; D ambiguous. V was clipped by 4 bases and J by 2 bases, with 9 bases between them. CDR1 is LNHDA and CDR2 is SQIVND in the germline V gene (reference sequence). This CDR3 region has 13 residues. The CDR3 DNA is TGTGCCAGTAGTAAGGTTGGAGCCTACGAGCAGTACTTC. Translating gives CASSKVGAYEQYF.

The rearrangement links TRBV5-4 to TRBJ2-1; D perhaps matches TRBD1 (6 bases). CDR1 SGHNT and CDR2 YYREEE come from the germline V gene (reference sequence). Trimming took 4 bases from V and 5 from J, leaving 16 bases between them. This CDR3 is built from 15 residues. CDR3 in DNA: TGTGCCAGCAGCCCCGGACAGAAGGGTGACAATGAGCAGTTCTTC. It translates to CASSPGQKGDNEQFF. The full variable domain, rest sourced from reference TRBV5-4 and TRBJ2-1, is ETGVTQSPTHLIKTRGQQVTLRCSSQSGHNTVSWYQQALGQGPQFIFQYYREEENGRGNFPPRFSGLQFPNYSSELNVNALELDDSALYLCASSPGQKGDNEQFFGPGTRLTVL.

This rearrangement joins TRBV28 to TRBJ1-1, with TRBD1 identical over 7 bases. V shed 3 bases and J 0 bases; nucleotides not matched to a gene: 7. Germline loops: CDR1 MDHEN, CDR2 SYDVKM. The CDR3 has 16 residues. In DNA form, the CDR3 reads TGTGCCAGCAGTTTTCCCGGGACAGCTGTGAACACTGAAGCTTTCTTT. This gives the protein CASSFPGTAVNTEAFF. Full variable domain (remainder filled in from reference TRBV28 and TRBJ1-1): DVKVTQSSRYLVKRTGEKVFLECVQDMDHENMFWYRQDPGLGLRLIYFSYDVKMKEKGDIPEGYSVSREKKERFSLILESASTNQTSMYLCASSFPGTAVNTEAFFGQGTRLTVV.

This chain links TRBV10-3 with TRBJ1-5; D gene unclear. V dropped 0 bases and J dropped 4 bases, with 7 bases sitting between them. The CDR3 sequence is 14 residues long. Germline lookup yields CDR1 ENHRY and CDR2 SYGVKD. The CDR3 spells CAISESVRNQPQHF. CDR3 DNA sequence: TGTGCCATCAGTGAGTCGGTCAGGAATCAGCCCCAGCATTTT.

This clone was seen once. V usage is TRBV4-2 and J usage is TRBJ2-7; maybe TRBD1 (5 bases). Germline V gene data show CDR1 as LGHNA and CDR2 as YNFKEQ. This CDR3 has 15 residues. Trimming took 1 base from V and 3 from J, leaving 13 bases between them. This CDR3 is CASSQGTRAFYEQYF. In nucleotides, the CDR3 is TGTGCCAGCAGCCAAGGGACAAGAGCATTCTACGAGCAGTACTTC.